These 10 T cell receptor beta chains were sequenced from one sample in a study of T-cell reconstitution after alpha-beta-depleted transplantation in children. Construction of the TCRbeta library involved unique molecular identifiers. Using its own MiXCR run on the PCR reads, TCRdb lists one record per CDR3 protein. The repertoire holds about 15,000 distinct CDR3 sequences, with approximately 5.2% as singletons. This specimen was PBMCs, taken before TCRalphabeta/CD19-depleted stem cell transplant. These receptors were taken from a boy younger than 18 with acute lymphoblastic leukemia, due to receive a stem cell transplant.

This clonotype was counted many times. J is TRBJ1-1 and V is TRBV7-9; D ambiguous. There are 14 residues in the CDR3. The V gene's germline CDR1 is SEHNR and CDR2 FQNEAQ (reference sequence). The germline V and J ends were trimmed by 1 base and 1 base, with 7 bases remaining between them. This chain's CDR3 is CASSLDSKNTEAFF. CDR3 nucleotides: TGTGCCAGCAGCTTAGACAGTAAGAACACTGAAGCTTTCTTT.

In regard to this clonotype: The junction differs from germline at one of its ends, possibly a read error. The V and J genes are TRBV4-2 and TRBJ2-2; TRBD1 might be the D (6 bases). Germline V lookup: CDR1 LGHNA, CDR2 YNFKEQ. The CDR3 is 14 residues long. In DNA form, the CDR3 reads TGTGCCATCAGCCGTGGACAGAGAACCGGGGAGCTGCTTTTT. It codes for CAISRGQRTGELLF.

In its sample, this clonotype is medium-sized. The CDR3 sequence is CASSAWTSGGNEQFF. The CDR3 DNA reads TGTGCCAGCAGCGCTTGGACTAGCGGGGGTAATGAGCAGTTCTTC. The rearrangement uses TRBV9 and TRBJ2-1; 13 nucleotides match TRBD2. Germline loops: CDR1 SGDLS, CDR2 YYNGEE. The CDR3 is made up of 15 amino acids. V gave up 3 bases and J gave up 7 bases; unmatched junction bases: 4. Combining the CDR3 with reference TRBV9 and TRBJ2-1 gives the whole variable domain DSGVTQTPKHLITATGQRVTLRCSPRSGDLSVYWYQQSLDQGLQFLIQYYNGEERAKGNILERFSAQQFPDLHSELNLSSLELGDSALYFCASSAWTSGGNEQFFGPGTRLTVL.

This clonotype was detected ten times or more. The chain is built from TRBV3-1 and TRBJ2-7; 9 nucleotides match TRBD2. The V and J ends lost 2 bases and 3 bases, in that order; junction bases with no gene match: 5. Germline V gene sequence: CDR1 LGHDT, CDR2 YNNKEL (reference sequence). This CDR3 has 15 amino acids. The CDR3 sequence is CASSQPRGGSYEQYF. Here the CDR3 DNA reads TGTGCCAGCAGCCAACCGCGGGGGGGGAGCTACGAGCAGTACTTC.

This clonotype is termed medium-sized. The chain has TRBV12-3 or TRBV12-4 and TRBJ2-7; D remains ambiguous. The ends were cut back, 2 bases at V and 6 bases at J, with 5 bases in the middle. This CDR3 spans 11 amino acids. The CDR3 nucleotides read TGTGCCAGCAGTTTATACGGCGAGCAGTACTTC. Amino acids: CASSLYGEQYF.

V gene TRBV7-9 combines with J gene TRBJ2-3, with no clear D. The CDR3 runs 14 residues. V lost 5 bases, J lost 11 bases, and 20 bases lay in between. Germline V CDR1 and CDR2: SEHNR, FQNEAQ (reference sequence). The CDR3 region is CASSPGWGAIEQYF. Here the CDR3 DNA reads TGTGCCAGCAGCCCCGGGTGGGGTGCGATAGAGCAGTATTTT.

This clonotype was seen repeatedly, ten times or more. The rearrangement joins TRBV4-1 to TRBJ2-1, with TRBD1 matching 7 bases. The J segment lost 3 bases and the V segment lost 1 base, leaving 3 bases of the junction unmatched. The length of the CDR3 is 15 residues. Germline CDR1 reads MGHRA; CDR2 reads YSYEKL. DNA of the CDR3: TGCGCCAGCAGCCAAGTGGGGGACAGCTACAATGAGCAGTTCTTC. As protein: CASSQVGDSYNEQFF.

Worth noting for this clonotype: This could be a read error, since a much larger clone is one nucleotide away. The chain is built from TRBV12-3 or TRBV12-4 and TRBJ2-6; 12 bases fit TRBD2. This CDR3 contains 18 residues. The DNA of the CDR3 is TGTGCCCGCAGTCTCAATCTAGCGGGGGGGCGCGGGGCCAACGTCCTGACTTTC. It codes for CARSLNLAGGRGANVLTF.

This clonotype was observed at least ten times. The chain joins TRBV9 to TRBJ2-2; D not resolved. Looked up from germline, CDR1 is SGDLS and CDR2 is YYNGEE. V was shortened by 3 bases and J by 1 base, with 4 bases between the two germline ends. This CDR3 is built from 13 residues. The DNA for the CDR3 is TGTGCCAGCAGCGACAGGAACACCGGGGAGCTGTTTTTT. Translating it yields CASSDRNTGELFF.

Many counts were recorded for this clonotype. V gene TRBV2 combines with J gene TRBJ2-3, with no clear D. The V end was cut by 3 bases, the J end by 0 bases, with 4 bases between. In germline, CDR1 is SNHLY, CDR2 FYNNEI. This CDR3 comprises 13 residues. The CDR3 DNA is TGTGCCAGCAGTGATGAAAGCACAGATACGCAGTATTTT. It yields the protein CASSDESTDTQYF.